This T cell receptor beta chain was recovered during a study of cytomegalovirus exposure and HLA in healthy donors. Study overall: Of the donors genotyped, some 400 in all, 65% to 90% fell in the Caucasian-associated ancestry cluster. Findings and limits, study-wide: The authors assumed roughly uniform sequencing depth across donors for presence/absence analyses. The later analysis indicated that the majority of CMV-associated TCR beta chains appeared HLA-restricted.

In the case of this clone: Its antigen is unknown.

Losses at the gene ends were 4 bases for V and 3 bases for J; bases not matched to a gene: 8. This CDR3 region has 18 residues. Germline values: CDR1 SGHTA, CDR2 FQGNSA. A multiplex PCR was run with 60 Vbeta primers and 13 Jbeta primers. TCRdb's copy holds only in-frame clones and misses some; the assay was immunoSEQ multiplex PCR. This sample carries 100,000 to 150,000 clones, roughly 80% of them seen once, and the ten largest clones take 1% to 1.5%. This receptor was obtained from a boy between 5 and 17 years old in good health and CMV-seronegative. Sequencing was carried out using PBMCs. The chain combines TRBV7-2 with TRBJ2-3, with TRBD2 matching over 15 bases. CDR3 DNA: TGTGCCAGCAGCTCGAACGGACTAGCGGGGGGGAGGACAGATACGCAGTATTTT. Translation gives CASSSNGLAGGRTDTQYF.